This TCR beta chain stems from a study of identical twins. TCRdb reprocessed the 5' RACE reads with MiXCR, giving one entry per CDR3 protein. The table has under 900,000 distinct CDR3 sequences, 10% to 15% seen once. Germline V lookup: CDR1 DFQATT, CDR2 SNEGSKA (reference sequence). The CDR3 sequence is 11 residues long. Between the trimmed V and J ends, which lost 3 bases and 5 bases, there was a span of 8 bases. Each donor (without exception) was a healthy Caucasian. Ten or more counts support this clonotype. These sequences were also reported in another study, on yellow fever vaccine responses in identical twins.

The chain uses TRBV20-1 and TRBJ2-7, with unresolved D. The TCR sequence derives from a woman under 30 in good health. Sequencing was done on a sample of PBMCs. The DNA of the CDR3 is TGCAGTGCTAGGGTTCGGGACGAGCAGTACTTC. Translation: CSARVRDEQYF.